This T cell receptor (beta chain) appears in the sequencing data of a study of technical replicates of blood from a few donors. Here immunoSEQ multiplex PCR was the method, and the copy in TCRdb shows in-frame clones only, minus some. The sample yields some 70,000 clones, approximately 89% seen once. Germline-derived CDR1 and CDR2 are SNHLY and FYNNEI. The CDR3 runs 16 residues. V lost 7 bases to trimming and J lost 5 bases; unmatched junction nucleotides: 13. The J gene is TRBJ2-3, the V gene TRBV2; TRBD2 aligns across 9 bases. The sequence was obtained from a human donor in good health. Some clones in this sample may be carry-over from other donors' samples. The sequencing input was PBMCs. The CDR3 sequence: CASMTRLASGEDTQYF. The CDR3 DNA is TGTGCCAGCATGACCCGGTTGGCTAGCGGGGAAGATACGCAGTATTTT.